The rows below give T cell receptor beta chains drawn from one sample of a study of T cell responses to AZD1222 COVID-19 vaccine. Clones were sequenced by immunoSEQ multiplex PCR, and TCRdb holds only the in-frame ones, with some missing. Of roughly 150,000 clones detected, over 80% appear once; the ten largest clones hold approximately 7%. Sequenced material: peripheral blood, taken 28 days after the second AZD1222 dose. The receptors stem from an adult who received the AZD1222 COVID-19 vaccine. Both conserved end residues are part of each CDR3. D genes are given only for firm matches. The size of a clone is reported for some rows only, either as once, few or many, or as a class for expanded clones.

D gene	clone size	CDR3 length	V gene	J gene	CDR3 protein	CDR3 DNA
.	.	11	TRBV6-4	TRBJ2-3	CASSDGYTQYF	TGTGCCAGCAGTGACGGTTATACGCAGTATTTT
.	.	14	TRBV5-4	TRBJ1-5	CASSLDQRSSPQHF	TGTGCCAGCAGCTTGGATCAGCGCAGTTCGCCCCAGCATTTT
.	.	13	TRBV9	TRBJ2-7	CASSGEVNYEQYF	TGTGCCAGCAGCGGAGAGGTGAACTACGAGCAGTACTTC
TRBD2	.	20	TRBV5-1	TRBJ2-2	CASSLRQGSASGGYTGELFF	TGCGCCAGCAGCCTACGACAGGGTTCGGCTAGCGGGGGGTACACCGGGGAGCTGTTTTTT
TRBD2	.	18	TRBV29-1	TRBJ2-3	CSATGALLAGGSTDTQYF	TGCAGCGCTACAGGGGCCTTACTAGCGGGGGGTAGCACAGATACGCAGTATTTT
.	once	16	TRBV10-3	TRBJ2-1	CATGFSLSGTYNEQFF	TGTGCCACCGGATTTAGCTTGAGCGGAACTTACAATGAGCAGTTCTTC
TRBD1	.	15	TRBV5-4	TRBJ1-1	CASSTVDRANTEAFF	TGTGCCAGCAGCACGGTTGACAGGGCAAACACTGAAGCTTTCTTT
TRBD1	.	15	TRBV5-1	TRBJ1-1	CASRLRTGENTEAFF	TGCGCCAGCAGATTGAGGACAGGGGAAAACACTGAAGCTTTCTTT
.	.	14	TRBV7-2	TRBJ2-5	CASSLGIWGETQYF	TGTGCCAGCAGCTTAGGGATATGGGGAGAGACCCAGTACTTC
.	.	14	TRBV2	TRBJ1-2	CASFRARPHYGYTF	TGTGCCAGCTTCAGGGCGCGCCCCCACTATGGCTACACCTTC
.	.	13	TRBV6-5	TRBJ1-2	CASSYTGFGGYTF	TGTGCCAGCAGCTACACAGGGTTCGGTGGCTACACCTTC
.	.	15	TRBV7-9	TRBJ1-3	CASSLLQTAGNTIYF	TGTGCCAGCAGCTTATTACAGACGGCTGGAAACACCATATATTTT
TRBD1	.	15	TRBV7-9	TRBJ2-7	CASSSPGTVIHEQYF	TGTGCCAGCAGCTCCCCCGGGACAGTTATTCACGAGCAGTACTTC
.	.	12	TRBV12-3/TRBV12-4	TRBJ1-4	CASSREGEKLFF	TGTGCCAGCAGCAGGGAAGGGGAAAAACTGTTTTTT
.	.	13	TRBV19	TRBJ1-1	CASSIDRGQEAFF	TGTGCCAGTAGTATAGATAGGGGTCAGGAAGCTTTCTTT
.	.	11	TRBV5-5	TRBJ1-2	CASSAVSGYTF	TGTGCCAGCAGCGCGGTTAGTGGCTACACCTTC
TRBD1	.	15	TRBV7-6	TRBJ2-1	CASRRTGQAGNEQFF	TGTGCCAGCAGACGGACGGGACAGGCGGGCAATGAGCAGTTCTTC
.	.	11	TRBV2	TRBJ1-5	CASSQTQPQHF	TGTGCCAGCAGTCAAACCCAGCCCCAGCATTTT
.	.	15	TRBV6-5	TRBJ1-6	CASSYSRSGYSPLHF	TGTGCCAGCAGTTACTCCCGCTCAGGATATTCACCCCTCCACTTT
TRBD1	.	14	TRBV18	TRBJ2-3	CASSRDRDTDTQYF	TGTGCCAGCTCACGGGACAGGGACACAGATACGCAGTATTTT
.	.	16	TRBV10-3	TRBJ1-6	CATRSEGLGGNSPLHF	TGTGCCACCAGGTCGGAGGGGCTTGGGGGAAATTCACCCCTCCACTTT
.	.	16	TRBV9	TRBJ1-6	CASSPRGTEDNSPLHF	TGTGCCAGCAGCCCCCGGGGGACGGAAGATAATTCACCCCTCCACTTT
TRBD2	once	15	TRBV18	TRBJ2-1	CASSPLAGTYNEQFF	TGTGCCAGCTCACCCCTAGCGGGGACCTACAATGAGCAGTTCTTC
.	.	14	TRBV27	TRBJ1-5	CASTTGGSNQPQHF	TGTGCCAGCACTACGGGAGGGAGCAATCAGCCCCAGCATTTT
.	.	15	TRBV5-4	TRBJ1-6	CASSLARGPNSPLHF	TGTGCCAGCAGCTTGGCTAGGGGACCTAATTCACCCCTCCACTTT
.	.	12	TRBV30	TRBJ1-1	CAWSTDFTEAFF	TGTGCCTGGAGCACCGACTTCACTGAAGCTTTCTTT
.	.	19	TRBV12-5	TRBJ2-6	CASGLVISGDFSGANVLTF	TGTGCTAGTGGTTTGGTAATTTCCGGGGATTTCTCTGGGGCCAACGTCCTGACTTTC
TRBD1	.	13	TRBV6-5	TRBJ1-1	CASSLDRGDEAFF	TGTGCCAGCAGCCTGGACAGGGGAGATGAAGCTTTCTTT
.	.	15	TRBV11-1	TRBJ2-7	CASSLEYGAEGEQYF	TGTGCCAGCAGCTTAGAGTATGGGGCGGAGGGGGAGCAGTACTTC
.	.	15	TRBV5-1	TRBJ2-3	CASSFRVTSFDTQYF	TGCGCCAGCAGCTTTCGGGTCACCTCATTCGATACGCAGTATTTT